The rows below give T cell receptor beta chains drawn from one sample of a study of T-cell memory formation after mild COVID-19. TCRdb used MiXCR to reprocess the 5' RACE reads, holding one entry per CDR3 protein. This sample yields about 600,000 distinct CDR3 sequences, of which about a fifth are seen a single time; around 8.4% belongs to the top ten. The sample was PBMCs or a T cell subset sorted from them (not recorded which). The receptors here all came from an adult woman who had mild COVID-19 (a few samples of this study predate the infection). Cell type and time point are not known. Each CDR3 is given with its conserved first and last residue. The D gene is left open where the match is weak. Rows give clone size only sometimes, using once, few, many, or a class for an expanded clone.

clone size	D gene	J gene	V gene	CDR3 DNA	CDR3 protein
few	.	TRBJ1-1	TRBV20-1	TGCAGTGCTACTAACAGAGAGAAAGACACTGAAGCTTTCTTT	CSATNREKDTEAFF
.	TRBD1	TRBJ2-5	TRBV5-4	TGTGCCAGCAGAAACCGGGGACAGGCCGAAGAGACCCAGTACTTC	CASRNRGQAEETQYF
few	.	TRBJ1-1	TRBV5-6	TGTGCCAGCAGCTTGTATGTAGGGGTTCCTGAAGCTTTCTTT	CASSLYVGVPEAFF
.	.	TRBJ1-2	TRBV4-2	TGTGCCAGCAGCCAAGCCGGCGACTATGGCTACACCTTC	CASSQAGDYGYTF
.	.	TRBJ1-5	TRBV20-1	TGCAGTGCTAGAGTACAGCAAGATCAGCCCCAGCATTTT	CSARVQQDQPQHF
few	TRBD2	TRBJ2-1	TRBV3-1	TGTGCCAGCAGCCGGCTACTAGCGGGCAGCTCCTACAATGAGCAGTTCTTC	CASSRLLAGSSYNEQFF
.	.	TRBJ2-2	TRBV5-1	TGCGCCAGCAGCCCGGACAGAACGAACACCGGGGAGCTGTTTTTT	CASSPDRTNTGELFF
many	.	TRBJ2-3	TRBV5-1	TGCGCCAGCAGCTTGGACCGTGAAACAGATACGCAGTATTTT	CASSLDRETDTQYF
.	.	TRBJ1-5	TRBV6-1	TGTGCCAGCAGTGGTCCCGGGCCTCTTAATCAGCCCCAGCATTTT	CASSGPGPLNQPQHF
.	TRBD2	TRBJ2-3	TRBV6-6	TGTGCCAGCAGTTACCGGGGGGGACTGGCGGATACGCAGTATTTT	CASSYRGGLADTQYF
.	TRBD2	TRBJ2-2	TRBV29-1	TGCAGCGCCTCAAGGACTAGCACCGGGGAGCTGTTTTTT	CSASRTSTGELFF
.	.	TRBJ1-2	TRBV6-2/TRBV6-3	TGTGCCAGCATTTATGGCTACACCTTC	CASIYGYTF
.	.	TRBJ2-7	TRBV5-1	TGCGCCAGCAGCTTGGAGCTGGGAGAGCCCTCCGAGCAGTACTTC	CASSLELGEPSEQYF
.	.	TRBJ1-3	TRBV6-6	TGTGCCAGCAGGTCCCCGACCCTCCGGGGAAACACCATATATTTT	CASRSPTLRGNTIYF
few	TRBD1	TRBJ1-2	TRBV6-6	TGTGCCAGCAGTTCAAAAAAACAGGGGTCTGATGGCTACACCTTC	CASSSKKQGSDGYTF
.	.	TRBJ2-3	TRBV24-1	TGTGCCACCAGTGGCGTGAAGATGGGGCCCAGGCAGTATTTT	CATSGVKMGPRQYF
few	TRBD1	TRBJ1-2	TRBV7-9	TGTGCCAGCAGCTTAGTACAGGGGGCGACCTATGGCTACACCTTC	CASSLVQGATYGYTF
few	TRBD2	TRBJ2-1	TRBV30	TGTGCCTGGAGTGTAGGGACTAGCGGGCCTTACAATGAGCAGTTCTTC	CAWSVGTSGPYNEQFF
few	TRBD2	TRBJ2-3	TRBV12-3/TRBV12-4	TGTGCCAGCAAGACCGGGACTAGCACACATACGCAGTATTTT	CASKTGTSTHTQYF
.	TRBD2	TRBJ2-1	TRBV3-1	TGTGCCTGCAGCCAAGATTTGGGGACTAGCTTGGAGTTCTTC	CACSQDLGTSLEFF
few	TRBD2	TRBJ2-1	TRBV6-5	TGTGCCAGCAGGTCCGCGGCTAGCGGGGGAGGGAAGCAGTTCTTC	CASRSAASGGGKQFF
few	.	TRBJ1-5	TRBV7-9	TGTGCCAGCAGCTCGGACGTGAGCAATCAGCCCCAGCATTTT	CASSSDVSNQPQHF
once	TRBD2	TRBJ2-1	TRBV5-1	TGCGCCAGTAGACCCCTAGCGGGAGCAAGCTACAATGAGCAGTTCTTC	CASRPLAGASYNEQFF
.	.	TRBJ2-2	TRBV2	TGTGCCAGCAGTGTAAAGTGGAGCCCCACCGGGGAGCTGTTTTTT	CASSVKWSPTGELFF
.	.	TRBJ2-4	TRBV4-3	TGCGCCAGCAGCCAAGAAAGTGGGGGCCTCAAAAACATTCAGTACTTC	CASSQESGGLKNIQYF
.	TRBD1	TRBJ2-3	TRBV7-3	TGTGCCAGCAGCCCCGGGACAGGAACGCAGTATTTT	CASSPGTGTQYF
few	.	TRBJ2-2	TRBV20-1	TGCAGTGCTAGAGATCTGACGGGAAACACCGGGGAGCTGTTTTTT	CSARDLTGNTGELFF
.	TRBD1	TRBJ1-6	TRBV9	TGTGCCAGCAGCTCACGTCCCGGGACAGGGGGAATCTCCTATAATTCACCCCTCCACTTT	CASSSRPGTGGISYNSPLHF
few	.	TRBJ1-2	TRBV20-1	TGCAGTGCTTCAATTGACTATGGCTACACCTTC	CSASIDYGYTF
few	TRBD1	TRBJ2-7	TRBV5-5	TGTGCCAGCAGCCCCGGGACAGCTCCCGAGGGGATGTACGAGCAGTACTTC	CASSPGTAPEGMYEQYF
.	TRBD2	TRBJ2-7	TRBV6-5	TGTGCCAGCAGTCTAACTAGCGGAGGGGCTTACGAGCAGTACTTC	CASSLTSGGAYEQYF
.	TRBD2	TRBJ2-5	TRBV13	TGTGCCAGCAGCTTACCCTCTAGCGGGACCCGGGAGACCCAGTACTTC	CASSLPSSGTRETQYF
.	.	TRBJ1-4	TRBV12-3/TRBV12-4	TGTGCCAGCAGCCTTAGGACAGCCCAGAATGAAAAACTGTTTTTT	CASSLRTAQNEKLFF
.	TRBD1	TRBJ1-5	TRBV12-3/TRBV12-4	TGTGCCAGCAGTTTACTGGGGACAGTTCATCAGCCCCAGCATTTT	CASSLLGTVHQPQHF
once	TRBD2	TRBJ2-2	TRBV24-1	TGTGCCACCAGTGATTCGACTAGCGGGGGTTGGACCGGGGAGCTGTTTTTT	CATSDSTSGGWTGELFF
few	.	TRBJ2-1	TRBV6-2/TRBV6-3	TGTGCCAGCGATGCTGGAGGGTCCTACAATGAGCAGTTCTTC	CASDAGGSYNEQFF
few	.	TRBJ1-2	TRBV21-1	TGTGCCAGCAGCAAACGGGGAAATAACTATGGCTACACCTTC	CASSKRGNNYGYTF
many	.	TRBJ2-2	TRBV24-1	TGTGCCACCAGTGACACACACAGGGCCCGCACCGGGGAGCTGTTTTTT	CATSDTHRARTGELFF
.	TRBD2	TRBJ2-2	TRBV30	TGTGCCTGGGGACTAGCGGGAAAAGTCGGGGAGCTGTTTTTT	CAWGLAGKVGELFF
.	.	TRBJ2-4	TRBV10-1	TGCGCCAGCAGTGAGAGGCTTGAAGAATCCAAAAACATTCAGTACTTC	CASSERLEESKNIQYF
.	.	TRBJ2-7	TRBV7-2	TGTGCCAGCAGCGGAGCCGGGGCCGGGGCCTACGAGCAGTACTTC	CASSGAGAGAYEQYF
.	TRBD2	TRBJ2-7	TRBV5-1	TGCGCCAGCAGGAGGAGCGGGAGCAGCAACGAGCAGTACTTC	CASRRSGSSNEQYF
few	TRBD2	TRBJ2-7	TRBV11-2	TGTGCCAGCAGCTTAATGGGACTAACTCTTTACGAGCAGTACTTC	CASSLMGLTLYEQYF
.	TRBD2	TRBJ2-5	TRBV6-5	TGTGCCAGCAAACCCGAGGTAGCGGGGGATCAAGAGACCCAGTACTTC	CASKPEVAGDQETQYF
few	.	TRBJ1-1	TRBV29-1	TGCAGCGCCCTGGGGACCCTGAACACTGAAGCTTTCTTT	CSALGTLNTEAFF
.	.	TRBJ2-1	TRBV7-3	TGTGCCAGCAGCTCATTCCGGGACGGTGAGCAGTTCTTC	CASSSFRDGEQFF
.	TRBD2	TRBJ2-1	TRBV20-1	TGCAGTGCTAGCCCAGCGGGACGCAGCAATGAGCAGTTCTTC	CSASPAGRSNEQFF
few	.	TRBJ2-5	TRBV7-2	TGTGCCAGCAGCTTAGTCGGACTTATGGAGACCCAGTACTTC	CASSLVGLMETQYF
.	.	TRBJ1-2	TRBV7-9	TGTGCCAGCAGCTTAGCCCATCGACAGAGCTATGGCTACACCTTC	CASSLAHRQSYGYTF